A single sample gave rise to the 9 T cell receptor beta chains below, sequenced in a study of blood T cells in healthy people across ages. The use of a sample-barcoded 5' primer and a J-beta primer mix characterized a second PCR of about 7 to 12 cycles. In TCRdb, the 5' RACE reads were re-called with MiXCR into one record per CDR3 protein. The sample contains 910,000 or so distinct CDR3 sequences, around 54% of which appear only once. The sequencing sample was made of blood. The source is an older woman in good health.

The V gene is TRBV7-2, the J gene TRBJ2-7; 8 bases agree with TRBD2. Germline V gives CDR1 SGHTA, CDR2 FQGNSA. The J segment lost 7 bases and the V segment lost 5 bases, leaving 22 bases of the junction unmatched. The CDR3 is 18 residues long. Here the CDR3 reads CASSPRGSGISSYNEQYF. The DNA of the CDR3 is TGTGCCAGCAGCCCCCGTGGTAGCGGGATCAGCTCCTACAATGAGCAGTACTTC.

This chain links TRBV6-1 with TRBJ2-1, with 9 bases matching TRBD1. This CDR3 contains 19 residues. V trimming: 2 bases; J trimming: 1 base; junction bases outside the gene matches: 12. CDR1 MNHNS and CDR2 SASEGT come from the germline V gene. This CDR3 reads CASSEKMNPGTGSYNEQFF. The CDR3 coding sequence is TGTGCCAGCAGTGAAAAAATGAACCCCGGGACAGGGTCCTACAATGAGCAGTTCTTC.

A few counts support this clonotype. The chain has TRBV2 and TRBJ2-7, with 8 bases that match TRBD2. The germline V gene encodes CDR1 SNHLY and CDR2 FYNNEI. J gave up 0 bases and V 8 bases, and 6 bases lay outside the gene matches. This CDR3 has 14 amino acids. CDR3 bases: TGTGCCAGCCTTAAACTAGCGGTCTCCTACGAGCAGTACTTC. Translating it yields CASLKLAVSYEQYF.

This clonotype was seen a few times. The V call is TRBV4-3, the J call TRBJ2-7; D remains unclear. CDR1 and CDR2 (germline): LGHNA, YSLEER. The CDR3 spans 16 residues. V gave up 0 bases and J gave up 2 bases, with 14 bases separating them. This chain's CDR3 is CASSQDRGRNPYEQYF. As DNA, the CDR3 is TGCGCCAGCAGCCAAGACCGAGGCCGAAATCCCTACGAGCAGTACTTC.

DNA of the CDR3: TGCAGTGCTCACTCGGGGGCTGACTACAATGAGCAGTTCTTC. Translated, it gives CSAHSGADYNEQFF. The chain recombines TRBV20-1 with TRBJ2-1, with D tentatively TRBD1 or TRBD2 (6 bases each). CDR3 length: 14 residues. The germline V gene encodes CDR1 DFQATT and CDR2 SNEGSKA (reference sequence). Deletions cut 5 bases from V and 3 bases from J, with 14 bases between.

Here the CDR3 reads CASRPQGTLVYEQYF. In DNA form, the CDR3 reads TGTGCCAGCAGGCCCCAGGGGACCCTCGTCTACGAGCAGTACTTC. This chain joins TRBV6-1 and TRBJ2-5; possibly TRBD1 for D (6 bases). The DNA end is more similar to TRBJ2-7, so the J call may be wrong. This CDR3 comprises 15 residues. Germline CDR1 and CDR2: MNHNS and SASEGT.

This chain connects TRBV6-6 to TRBJ1-1, with D hard to call. This CDR3 region has 15 residues. CDR1 MNHNY and CDR2 SVGAGI come from the germline V gene (reference sequence). V lost 2 bases to trimming and J lost 0 bases, with 10 bases between them. CDR3 DNA: TGTGCCAGCAGTTACCCAGGTTCTCTGAACACTGAAGCTTTCTTT. Its protein product is CASSYPGSLNTEAFF.

The chain combines TRBV21-1 with TRBJ2-7; the table's TRBD1 call for D was not verified on the DNA. TRBV21-1 is marked as a pseudogene. There are 15 residues in the CDR3. As DNA, the CDR3 is TGTGCCAGCAGCAAAGTCCCGTGGATGGGGTACGAGCAGTACTTC. Translated: CASSKVPWMGYEQYF.

This clonotype has at least ten counts. V and J are TRBV20-1 and TRBJ1-1; D not resolved. This CDR3 has 12 residues. Germline lookup yields CDR1 DFQATT and CDR2 SNEGSKA (reference sequence). V lost 5 bases, J lost 2 bases, and 9 bases lay in between. CDR3 DNA: TGCAGTGCTCCATGGGGTAACACTGAAGCTTTCTTT. Its translation is CSAPWGNTEAFF.